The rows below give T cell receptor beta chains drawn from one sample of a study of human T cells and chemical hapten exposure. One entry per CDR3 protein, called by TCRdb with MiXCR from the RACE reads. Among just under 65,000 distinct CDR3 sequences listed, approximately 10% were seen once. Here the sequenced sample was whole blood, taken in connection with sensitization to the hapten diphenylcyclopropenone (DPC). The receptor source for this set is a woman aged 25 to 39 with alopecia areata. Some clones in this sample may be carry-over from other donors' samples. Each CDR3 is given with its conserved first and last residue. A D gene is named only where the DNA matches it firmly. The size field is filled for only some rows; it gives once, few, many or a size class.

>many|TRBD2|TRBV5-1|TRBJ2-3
TGCGCCAGCAGCCCAGGACTAGCGGAAAGAACAGATACGCAGTATTTT
CASSPGLAERTDTQYF
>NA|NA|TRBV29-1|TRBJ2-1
TGCAGCTTCACACCTCTAGGAAATGAGCAGTTCTTC
CSFTPLGNEQFF
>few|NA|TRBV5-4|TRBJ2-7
TGTGCCAGCAGCTATACTATCGGAGGACCCGAGCAGTACTTC
CASSYTIGGPEQYF
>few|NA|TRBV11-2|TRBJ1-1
TGTGCCAGCAGCCCGCTAGTGGGTGGGGTCAGGAACACTGAAGCTTTCTTT
CASSPLVGGVRNTEAFF
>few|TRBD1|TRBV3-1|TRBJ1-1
TGTGCCAGCAGCTCGGGACAGGGCTTGACTGAAGCTTTCTTT
CASSSGQGLTEAFF
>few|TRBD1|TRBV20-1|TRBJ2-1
TGCAGTGCTAGAGCCCCGACCGGGACAGGATACAATGAGCAGTTCTTC
CSARAPTGTGYNEQFF
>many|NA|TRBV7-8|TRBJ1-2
TGTGCCAGCAGCTTAGCGCGGGGGAACTATGGCTACACCTTC
CASSLARGNYGYTF
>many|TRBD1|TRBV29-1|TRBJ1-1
TGCAGCGTTGAAGGGGACAGCCACATCTTGAACACTGAAGCTTTCTTT
CSVEGDSHILNTEAFF
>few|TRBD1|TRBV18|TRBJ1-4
TGTGCCAGCTCACCACGTCAACAGGGGTTTGAAAAACTGTTTTTT
CASSPRQQGFEKLFF
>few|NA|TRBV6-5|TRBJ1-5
TGTGCCAGCAGTTATCCCCACAATCAGCCCCAGCATTTT
CASSYPHNQPQHF